Listed below are T cell receptor beta chains from one sample, sequenced in a study of shared clonotypes between healthy human individuals. Some clones are missing from TCRdb's copy, which holds only in-frame ones; the method was immunoSEQ multiplex PCR. The data contain roughly 2 million clones, roughly 94% of them seen just once; the ten biggest clones take up roughly 1%. Sequencing was done on a sample of naive CD8+ T cells sorted from blood. Receptors originate from a man aged 18 to 35 in good health. CDR3s include the opening cysteine and the closing phenylalanine or tryptophan. The order of the fields is clone size, D gene, J gene, CDR3 length, V gene, CDR3 protein, CDR3 DNA. The D gene is left open where the match is weak. Clone size is given for some rows only: seen once, a few or many times, or a class if the clone is expanded.

-,TRBD1,TRBJ1-4,14,TRBV28,CASHVGQPNEKLFF,TGTGCCAGCCACGTGGGACAGCCTAATGAAAAACTGTTTTTT
-,-,TRBJ2-1,13,TRBV27,CASRLWQDNEQFF,TGTGCCAGCAGACTATGGCAGGACAATGAGCAGTTCTTC
-,-,TRBJ1-1,13,TRBV28,CASRETGGTEAFF,TGTGCCAGCAGGGAAACTGGGGGCACTGAAGCTTTCTTT
-,TRBD1,TRBJ1-3,17,TRBV18,CASSPLTDRATGNTIYF,TGTGCCAGCTCACCACTCACGGACAGGGCTACTGGAAACACCATATATTTT
once,TRBD1,TRBJ2-2,15,TRBV2,CASSQGVTNTGELFF,TGTGCCAGCAGTCAGGGGGTAACGAACACCGGGGAGCTGTTTTTT
-,-,TRBJ1-1,12,TRBV25-1,CASRPGGTEAFF,TGTGCCAGCAGACCCGGAGGCACTGAAGCTTTCTTT
-,-,TRBJ2-3,17,TRBV15,CATSTEPGIGGTDTQYF,TGTGCCACCAGCACAGAGCCGGGGATAGGTGGCACAGATACGCAGTATTTT
-,-,TRBJ2-1,16,TRBV4-2,CASSQDNGGVYNEQFF,TGTGCCAGCAGCCAAGATAATGGCGGGGTCTACAATGAGCAGTTCTTC
-,-,TRBJ1-1,15,TRBV5-1,CASSLNEQLNTEAFF,TGCGCCAGCAGCTTGAATGAACAGCTGAACACTGAAGCTTTCTTT
-,-,TRBJ2-5,14,TRBV6-6,CASSYSGLPETQYF,TGTGCCAGCAGTTACTCGGGCCTCCCGGAGACCCAGTACTTC
-,-,TRBJ2-1,13,TRBV4-3,CASSQVSYNEQFF,TGCGCCAGCAGCCAAGTCTCCTACAATGAGCAGTTCTTC
-,-,TRBJ1-4,15,TRBV15,CATSPSGQGREKLFF,TGTGCCACCAGCCCCTCGGGCCAAGGGAGGGAAAAACTGTTTTTT
-,TRBD2,TRBJ2-7,13,TRBV10-3,CAIGLDFTFEQYF,TGTGCCATCGGACTAGACTTTACTTTCGAGCAGTACTTC
-,TRBD1,TRBJ2-5,15,TRBV27,CASSLSGTGIETQYF,TGTGCCAGCAGTTTATCAGGGACAGGGATCGAGACCCAGTACTTC
-,TRBD1,TRBJ2-3,15,TRBV6-5,CASSYQDRGADTQYF,TGTGCCAGCAGTTACCAGGACAGGGGGGCAGATACGCAGTATTTT
-,-,TRBJ2-7,15,TRBV4-3,CASSQDYPGDGEQYF,TGCGCCAGCAGCCAAGATTACCCAGGGGATGGGGAGCAGTACTTC
-,TRBD2,TRBJ2-5,17,TRBV19,CASSISSERGYQETQYF,TGTGCCAGTAGTATTTCAAGCGAGCGGGGGTACCAAGAGACCCAGTACTTC
-,TRBD1,TRBJ2-2,14,TRBV6-5,CASSQTGATGELFF,TGTGCCAGCAGTCAGACAGGGGCCACCGGGGAGCTGTTTTTT
-,TRBD2,TRBJ2-7,15,TRBV7-2,CASSLIAGGGYEQYF,TGTGCCAGCAGCTTAATAGCGGGAGGAGGCTACGAGCAGTACTTC
once,TRBD2,TRBJ2-1,16,TRBV28,CASSFPGLARDNEQFF,TGTGCCAGCAGTTTCCCGGGACTAGCCAGGGACAATGAGCAGTTCTTC
-,TRBD1,TRBJ1-1,14,TRBV5-6,CASSIDRGHTEAFF,TGTGCCAGCAGCATAGACAGGGGCCACACTGAAGCTTTCTTT
-,TRBD1,TRBJ2-1,14,TRBV7-9,CASSPRTGSNEQFF,TGTGCCAGCAGCCCCAGGACAGGGTCCAATGAGCAGTTCTTC
-,-,TRBJ2-2,16,TRBV9,CASSGHRDSNTGELFF,TGTGCCAGCAGCGGACACCGGGACTCTAACACCGGGGAGCTGTTTTTT
-,-,TRBJ2-1,13,TRBV30,CAWSDYSYNEQFF,TGTGCCTGGAGCGACTACTCCTACAATGAGCAGTTCTTC
-,-,TRBJ2-1,15,TRBV6-5,CASSVLDLSYNEQFF,TGTGCCAGCAGCGTCCTAGATCTCTCCTACAATGAGCAGTTCTTC
-,-,TRBJ2-1,15,TRBV4-1,CASSQLADSYNEQFF,TGCGCCAGCAGCCAACTAGCAGACTCCTACAATGAGCAGTTCTTC
-,-,TRBJ1-4,13,TRBV27,CASSLLLGEKLFF,TGTGCCAGCAGCCTGCTTCTGGGTGAAAAACTGTTTTTT
-,TRBD1,TRBJ1-1,15,TRBV6-5,CASRPDRVLAYEAFF,TGTGCCAGCAGACCCGACAGGGTTTTGGCCTATGAAGCTTTCTTT
-,TRBD1,TRBJ2-7,15,TRBV4-3,CASSPRAGGTYEQYF,TGCGCCAGCAGCCCTCGGGCAGGGGGTACCTACGAGCAGTACTTC
-,TRBD1,TRBJ1-6,15,TRBV5-4,CASSRGGTANSPLHF,TGTGCCAGCAGCCGTGGCGGGACAGCTAATTCACCCCTCCACTTT
-,-,TRBJ1-5,15,TRBV2,CASSDLGGSNQPQHF,TGTGCCAGCAGTGACTTGGGGGGAAGCAATCAGCCCCAGCATTTT
-,-,TRBJ1-2,13,TRBV27,CASSFGGYYGYTF,TGTGCCAGCAGTTTCGGGGGGTACTATGGCTACACCTTC
-,-,TRBJ1-3,16,TRBV4-1,CASSQVGGSSGNTIYF,TGCGCCAGCAGCCAAGTAGGCGGTAGCTCTGGAAACACCATATATTTT
-,TRBD2,TRBJ2-3,16,TRBV4-3,CASSQDVAGEDDTQYF,TGCGCCAGCAGCCAAGATGTAGCGGGAGAGGATGATACGCAGTATTTT
-,-,TRBJ2-1,14,TRBV27,CASKTQGSYNEQFF,TGTGCCAGCAAAACACAGGGCTCCTACAATGAGCAGTTCTTC
-,-,TRBJ2-7,12,TRBV7-9,CASSSEALEQYF,TGTGCCAGCAGCTCTGAAGCGCTCGAGCAGTACTTC
-,-,TRBJ2-3,15,TRBV7-2,CASSLAAEFTDTQYF,TGTGCCAGCAGCTTAGCGGCGGAGTTCACAGATACGCAGTATTTT
-,-,TRBJ1-4,14,TRBV7-8,CASSLIQGNEKLFF,TGTGCCAGCAGCTTAATTCAGGGTAATGAAAAACTGTTTTTT
-,-,TRBJ2-7,12,TRBV5-6,CASSFDSYEQYF,TGTGCCAGCAGCTTCGACAGCTACGAGCAGTACTTC
-,-,TRBJ2-3,14,TRBV4-1,CASSQEAAVDTQYF,TGCGCCAGCAGCCAAGAGGCAGCCGTGGATACGCAGTATTTT
-,-,TRBJ1-2,14,TRBV27,CASSQLGGAVGYTF,TGTGCCAGCAGCCAATTGGGGGGGGCGGTTGGCTACACCTTC
-,-,TRBJ1-5,15,TRBV9,CASSVGGESNQPQHF,TGTGCCAGCAGCGTAGGGGGTGAAAGCAATCAGCCCCAGCATTTT
-,TRBD2,TRBJ2-7,13,TRBV28,CASQQTSGDEQYF,TGTGCCAGCCAACAGACTAGCGGAGACGAGCAGTACTTC
-,TRBD2,TRBJ2-2,18,TRBV30,CAWRAGTSGIWLVGELFF,TGTGCCTGGAGGGCCGGGACTAGCGGGATCTGGCTTGTCGGGGAGCTGTTTTTT
-,-,TRBJ2-3,15,TRBV7-8,CASSFGGGLTDTQYF,TGTGCCAGCAGCTTTGGGGGGGGCCTCACAGATACGCAGTATTTT
-,-,TRBJ2-7,14,TRBV7-9,CASSLTGSTYEQYF,TGTGCCAGCAGCCTAACAGGGTCGACCTACGAGCAGTACTTC
-,-,TRBJ1-2,13,TRBV27,CASSLLQGRGYTF,TGTGCCAGCAGTTTACTCCAGGGTCGTGGCTACACCTTC
-,-,TRBJ2-7,17,TRBV15,CATSRDWEVGQSYEQYF,TGTGCCACCAGCAGAGATTGGGAGGTGGGACAGTCCTACGAGCAGTACTTC
-,TRBD1,TRBJ2-3,15,TRBV27,CASSSLGQGTDTQYF,TGTGCCAGCAGTTCCCTCGGACAGGGCACAGATACGCAGTATTTT
-,-,TRBJ2-7,14,TRBV11-2,CASSLAVGTYEQYF,TGTGCCAGCAGCTTAGCTGTAGGTACCTACGAGCAGTACTTC
-,-,TRBJ1-2,16,TRBV28,CASSFTKLGLLYGYTF,TGTGCCAGCAGTTTCACCAAGTTGGGACTTTTATATGGCTACACCTTC
-,-,TRBJ1-2,15,TRBV4-1,CASSPPIGIGYGYTF,TGCGCCAGCAGCCCCCCCATTGGTATCGGCTATGGCTACACCTTC
-,-,TRBJ2-7,14,TRBV27,CASSLGEKFYEQYF,TGTGCCAGCAGTTTGGGAGAGAAGTTCTACGAGCAGTACTTC
-,TRBD1,TRBJ2-7,13,TRBV5-4,CASSLGDSQEQYF,TGTGCCAGCAGCTTGGGGGACAGCCAGGAGCAGTACTTC
-,TRBD1,TRBJ2-3,15,TRBV11-2,CASSPTGGMGDTQYF,TGTGCCAGCAGCCCGACAGGGGGCATGGGAGATACGCAGTATTTT